This entry lists 19 T cell receptor beta chains sequenced from one sample in a study of a mutant IDH1 vaccine in newly diagnosed glioma. The repertoire was sequenced with immunoSEQ multiplex PCR; TCRdb's copy has only in-frame clones and lacks some. The table shows 50,000 to 70,000 clones, with 82% occurring only once. Their target antigens are unknown. The time point denotes: week 5, during vaccination. In every dose of vaccine, 300 ug of mutant IDH1 20-mer peptide was given alongside topical imiquimod. This specimen was PBMCs, taken from a glioma patient whose treatment included an IDH1 peptide vaccine. These receptors were collected from a woman in her late teens or twenties with glioma. Some clones in this sample may be carry-over from other donors' samples.

V gene TRBV6-1 combines with J gene TRBJ2-3; no clear D. The germline CDR1 and CDR2 sequences are MNHNS and SASEGT. Between the trimmed V and J ends, which lost 1 base and 0 bases, there was a span of 2 bases. CDR3 length equals 13 residues. The CDR3: CASSEGSTDTQYF. DNA of the CDR3: TGTGCCAGCAGTGAAGGGAGCACAGATACGCAGTATTTT.

The chain recombines TRBV29-1 with TRBJ1-1, with D possibly being TRBD1 (5 bases). V lost 7 bases and J 1 base, leaving 10 bases between the germline ends. In germline, CDR1 is SQVTM, CDR2 ANQGSEA. This CDR3 region has 12 residues. The CDR3 DNA sequence: TGCAGCGGGAAGCAGGGGAACACTGAAGCTTTCTTT. Translated: CSGKQGNTEAFF.

V and J are TRBV7-2 and TRBJ1-5; TRBD1 might be the D (5 bases). The germline CDR1 and CDR2 sequences are SGHTA and FQGNSA. The CDR3 contains 15 residues. Trimming left V 4 bases short and J 0 bases short, with 10 bases between. CDR3 sequence: CASSSQRGSNQPQHF. DNA of the CDR3: TGTGCCAGCAGCTCTCAAAGGGGTAGCAATCAGCCCCAGCATTTT.

The rearrangement links TRBV7-8 to TRBJ2-1, with a tentative D call TRBD2 (5 bases). V lost 5 bases to trimming and J lost 5 bases, with 19 bases between them. Germline V gene sequence: CDR1 SGHVS, CDR2 FQNEAQ. The CDR3 has 16 amino acids. The CDR3 reads CASSQWTRSPHNEQFF. CDR3 nucleotide sequence: TGTGCCAGCAGCCAGTGGACTCGTAGCCCACACAATGAGCAGTTCTTC.

The CDR3 spells CASSQDWGQPQHF. The DNA for the CDR3 is TGTGCCAGCAGCCAAGATTGGGGCCAGCCCCAGCATTTT. The chain couples TRBV4-2 to TRBJ1-5, with D perhaps matching TRBD1 (5 bases). This CDR3 spans 13 amino acids. In germline, CDR1 is LGHNA, CDR2 YNFKEQ. V gave up 0 bases and J gave up 7 bases, with 7 bases separating them.

This clone showed up just a few times. The sample carries other DNA sequences with the same CDR3. The chain joins TRBV19 to TRBJ1-1; D call uncertain. Trimming pared 3 bases from V and 0 bases from J, leaving 8 bases between. CDR3 size: 14 residues. Germline assignment: CDR1 LNHDA and CDR2 SQIVND (reference sequence). The CDR3 nucleotides read TGTGCCAGTAGTATTATGGCAGTGAACACTGAAGCTTTCTTT. Translation: CASSIMAVNTEAFF.

The chain joins TRBV15 to TRBJ2-5, with D hard to call. TRBJ2-7 matches the DNA end more closely, so the J call is doubtful. CDR1 and CDR2 (germline): LNHNV, YYDKDF (reference sequence). CDR3 size: 13 residues. The chain's CDR3 is CATSVQSSYEQYF. Written as DNA, the CDR3 is TGTGCCACCAGCGTACAGAGCTCCTACGAGCAGTACTTC.

This rearrangement joins TRBV4-3 to TRBJ1-6, with D perhaps matching TRBD1 (5 bases). Germline assignment: CDR1 LGHNA and CDR2 YSLEER. This CDR3 has 20 residues. V lost 1 base and J lost 0, with 19 bases in between. CDR3 DNA: TGCGCCAGCAGCCAAGGAAGATGGGACTCAGAGAGCTCCTATAATTCACCCCTCCACTTT. The encoded protein is CASSQGRWDSESSYNSPLHF.

This chain connects TRBV7-9 to TRBJ2-1; TRBD1 is a possible D gene (5 bases). Germline V gene sequence: CDR1 SEHNR, CDR2 FQNEAQ (reference sequence). This CDR3 has 17 amino acids. Trimming took off 2 bases at V and 6 bases at J, with 20 bases between the two ends. CDR3 residues: CASSLKGAGRNPNEQFF. The CDR3, as DNA: TGTGCCAGCAGCTTAAAAGGAGCAGGGCGGAATCCCAATGAGCAGTTCTTC.

The rearrangement joins TRBV5-1 to TRBJ2-5, with 9 bases fitting TRBD2. This CDR3 contains 16 residues. From germline, CDR1 is SGHRS and CDR2 YFSETQ. J was trimmed by 2 bases and V by 4 bases; bases with no gene match: 9. The CDR3, as DNA: TGCGCCAGCAGCCCTGCCCTAGCGGGGAATCAAGAGACCCAGTACTTC. As protein: CASSPALAGNQETQYF.

This chain links TRBV7-2 with TRBJ1-1; possible D gene TRBD1, 6 bases. This CDR3 has 15 amino acids. From germline, CDR1 is SGHTA and CDR2 FQGNSA. Trimming left V 1 base short and J 1 base short, with 10 bases between. The CDR3 DNA reads TGTGCCAGCAGCTTAGGGGGGCAGGGGAACACTGAAGCTTTCTTT. Translation gives CASSLGGQGNTEAFF.

The chain joins TRBV27 to TRBJ2-7, with a tentative D call TRBD2 (5 bases). Trimming stripped 4 bases from V and 1 base from J, with 8 bases between. The CDR3 has 13 residues. Germline V gives CDR1 MNHEY, CDR2 SMNVEV (reference sequence). The CDR3 region has the DNA TGTGCCAGCAGTTGGACTGGTTCCTACGAGCAGTACTTC. Translated: CASSWTGSYEQYF.

This sequence joins TRBV15 and TRBJ2-6; D is possibly TRBD1 (6 bases). Germline values: CDR1 LNHNV, CDR2 YYDKDF (reference sequence). V was shortened by 3 bases and J by 2 bases, with 8 bases between the two germline ends. CDR3 size: 15 residues. CDR3 sequence: CATSSNRAGANVLTF. DNA for the CDR3: TGTGCCACCAGCAGTAACAGGGCTGGGGCCAACGTCCTGACTTTC.

This chain links TRBV6-1 with TRBJ1-5; perhaps TRBD1 as D (5 bases). Trimming took 1 base from V and 4 from J, leaving 11 bases between them. Looked up from germline, CDR1 is MNHNS and CDR2 is SASEGT. This CDR3 spans 15 amino acids. DNA for the CDR3: TGTGCCAGCAGTGAAGTCGGGGGATCGAATCAGCCCCAGCATTTT. Protein sequence: CASSEVGGSNQPQHF.

J is TRBJ2-1 and V is TRBV5-4; 9 bases map to TRBD1. The CDR3 covers 15 residues. Germline values: CDR1 SGHNT, CDR2 YYREEE (reference sequence). J gave up 6 bases and V 4 bases, and 8 bases lay outside the gene matches. CDR3 residues: CASSEGTGFSNEQFF. The CDR3 DNA sequence: TGTGCCAGCAGCGAGGGGACAGGGTTTAGCAATGAGCAGTTCTTC. The full variable domain, its missing parts supplied by reference TRBV5-4 and TRBJ2-1, is ETGVTQSPTHLIKTRGQQVTLRCSSQSGHNTVSWYQQALGQGPQFIFQYYREEENGRGNFPPRFSGLQFPNYSSELNVNALELDDSALYLCASSEGTGFSNEQFFGPGTRLTVL.

Only one count was recorded for this clone. The rearrangement joins TRBV6-1 to TRBJ1-3; D unresolved. Germline CDR1 is MNHNS and CDR2 is SASEGT. Trimming removed 5 bases from V and 0 bases from J, with 11 bases in between. The CDR3 is 15 residues long. CDR3 in DNA: TGTGCCAGCAGTTTAGACCGAATCTCTGGAAACACCATATATTTT. Amino acids: CASSLDRISGNTIYF.

The CDR3 region is CASSGGTGSFGEKLFF. Written as DNA, the CDR3 is TGTGCCAGCAGCGGAGGGACAGGGTCGTTTGGCGAAAAACTGTTTTTT. The chain couples TRBV9 to TRBJ1-4, with 9 bases matching TRBD1. V lost 3 bases, J lost 8 bases, and 11 bases stayed unmatched. The CDR3 length is 16 residues. In germline, CDR1 is SGDLS, CDR2 YYNGEE.

CDR3 in DNA: TGTGCCAGCTCACCAACCCGGGGGGGGAACACTGAAGCTTTCTTT. Translated, it gives CASSPTRGGNTEAFF. The genes are TRBV18 and TRBJ1-1, with D possibly TRBD1 on 5 matching bases. Per germline, CDR1 KGHSH and CDR2 LQKENI. The CDR3 sequence is 15 residues long. V lost 2 bases to trimming and J lost 1 base, with 11 bases between them. Full variable domain (remainder filled in from reference TRBV18 and TRBJ1-1): NAGVMQNPRHLVRRRGQEARLRCSPMKGHSHVYWYRQLPEEGLKFMVYLQKENIIDESGMPKERFSAEFPKEGPSILRIQQVVRGDSAAYFCASSPTRGGNTEAFFGQGTRLTVV.

This chain links TRBV5-8 with TRBJ2-3, with TRBD2 matching over 10 bases. Germline V gene data show CDR1 as SGHTS and CDR2 as YDEGEE. J gave up 1 base and V 5 bases, and 4 bases lay outside the gene matches. The CDR3 extends over 15 amino acids. CDR3 protein: CASRTGTSGTDTQYF. CDR3 sequence (DNA): TGTGCCAGCAGAACCGGGACTAGCGGCACAGATACGCAGTATTTT.